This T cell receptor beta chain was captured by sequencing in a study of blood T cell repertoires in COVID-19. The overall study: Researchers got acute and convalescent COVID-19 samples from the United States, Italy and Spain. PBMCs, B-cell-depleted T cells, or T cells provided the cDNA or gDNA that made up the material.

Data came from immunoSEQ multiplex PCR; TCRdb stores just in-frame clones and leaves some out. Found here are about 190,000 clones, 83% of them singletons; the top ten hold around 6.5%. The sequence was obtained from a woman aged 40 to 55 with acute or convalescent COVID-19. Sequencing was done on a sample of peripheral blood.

The CDR3: CASSHWSGSSNEQFF. CDR3 coding DNA: TGCGCCAGCAGCCACTGGAGCGGGAGCTCTAATGAGCAGTTCTTC. This chain uses TRBV5-1 with TRBJ2-1; 8 nucleotides line up with TRBD2. V lost 4 bases to trimming and J lost 7 bases; unmatched junction nucleotides: 10. The CDR3 spans 15 residues. Looked up from germline, CDR1 is SGHRS and CDR2 is YFSETQ.